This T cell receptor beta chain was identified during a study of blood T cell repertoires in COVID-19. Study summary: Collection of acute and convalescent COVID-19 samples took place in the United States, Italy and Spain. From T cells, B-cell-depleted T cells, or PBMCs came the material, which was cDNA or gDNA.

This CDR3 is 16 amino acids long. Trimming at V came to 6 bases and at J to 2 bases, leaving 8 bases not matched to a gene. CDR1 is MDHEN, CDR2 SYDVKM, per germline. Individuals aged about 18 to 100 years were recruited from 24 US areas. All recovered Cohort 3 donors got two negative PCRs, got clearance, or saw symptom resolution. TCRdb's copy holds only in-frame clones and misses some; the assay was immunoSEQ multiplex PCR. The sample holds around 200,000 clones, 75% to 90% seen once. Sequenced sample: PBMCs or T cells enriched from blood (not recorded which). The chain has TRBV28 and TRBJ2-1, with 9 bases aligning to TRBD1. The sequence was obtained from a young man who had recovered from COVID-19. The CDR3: CASSLGQGTPYNEQFF. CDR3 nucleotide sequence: TGTGCCAGCAGCCTAGGACAGGGGACGCCCTACAATGAGCAGTTCTTC.